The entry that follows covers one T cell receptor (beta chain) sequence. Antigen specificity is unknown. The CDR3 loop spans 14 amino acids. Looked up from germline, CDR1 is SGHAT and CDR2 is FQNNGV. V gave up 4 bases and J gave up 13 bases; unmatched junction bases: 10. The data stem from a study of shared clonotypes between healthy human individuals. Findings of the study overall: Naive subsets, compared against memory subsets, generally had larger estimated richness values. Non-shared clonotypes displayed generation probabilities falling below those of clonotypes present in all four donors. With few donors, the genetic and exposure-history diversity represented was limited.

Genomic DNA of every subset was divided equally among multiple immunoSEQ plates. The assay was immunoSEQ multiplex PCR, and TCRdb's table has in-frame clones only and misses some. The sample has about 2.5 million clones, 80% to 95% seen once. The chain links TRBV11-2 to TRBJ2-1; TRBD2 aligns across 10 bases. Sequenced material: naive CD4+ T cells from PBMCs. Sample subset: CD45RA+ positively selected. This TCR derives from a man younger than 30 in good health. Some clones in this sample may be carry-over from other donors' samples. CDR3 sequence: CASSSLAGDGTQFF. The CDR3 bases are TGTGCCAGCAGCTCCCTAGCGGGAGACGGGACACAGTTCTTC.